The TCR beta chain described here comes from a study of shared clonotypes between healthy human individuals. Study-wide points: About 5% was the fraction of naive CD4 clonotypes found shared across several donors.

Details on this clone: Antigen: not known.

TCRdb's copy holds only in-frame clones and misses some; the assay was immunoSEQ multiplex PCR. The sample shows 80,000 to 100,000 clones, 60% to 70% of them seen only once. V lost 7 bases and J lost 4, with 12 bases in between. CDR1 MGHDK and CDR2 SYGVNS come from the germline V gene. The CDR3 totals 13 residues. The donors, healthy adults who were HIV-negative, had experienced no recent acute infections or vaccinations. Sequenced: memory CD8+ T cells sorted from blood. Subset here: CD45RO+ cells pooled with CCR7-negative TemRA cells. The TCR was taken from a man aged 30 to 39 in good health. The V gene is TRBV25-1, the J gene TRBJ2-3; D might be TRBD2 (5 bases). CDR3 sequence reads: CASTERSADTQYF. The CDR3 DNA reads as TGTGCCAGCACCGAGCGGTCGGCAGATACGCAGTATTTT.